Listed here are 19 T cell receptor beta chains from one sample, sequenced in a study of blood T cell repertoires in COVID-19. This table comes from immunoSEQ multiplex PCR, and its TCRdb copy is limited to in-frame clones, with some not included. The sample contains more than 25,000 clones, roughly 84% of which appear only once. Sequenced: peripheral blood. These receptors were taken from a man aged 45-60 years with active COVID-19.

This chain links TRBV9 with TRBJ1-5, with TRBD1 matching 7 bases. Per the germline V gene, CDR1 is SGDLS and CDR2 is YYNGEE. The CDR3 has 20 residues. The V and J ends lost 1 base and 0 bases, in that order; junction bases with no gene match: 16. In DNA form, the CDR3 reads TGTGCCAGCAGCGTACTAGGGGGCACCAGGTGGGGTTATAGCAATCAGCCCCAGCATTTT. This gives the protein CASSVLGGTRWGYSNQPQHF.

This sequence joins TRBV11-2 and TRBJ2-1; 9 bases agree with TRBD1. Germline V gene sequence: CDR1 SGHAT, CDR2 FQNNGV. The CDR3 spans 15 residues. V dropped 5 bases and J dropped 1; count of bases not matched to a gene: 3. CDR3 DNA: TGTGCCAGCAGCCCCGGACAGGGGTCCTACAATGAGCAGTTCTTC. The encoded protein is CASSPGQGSYNEQFF.

The chain is built from TRBV2 and TRBJ2-7; D remains unclear. From germline, CDR1 is SNHLY and CDR2 FYNNEI. V lost 4 bases and J lost 3, with 10 bases in between. This CDR3 has 13 residues. The CDR3 bases are TGTGCCAGCAGTGGGGTAGGAGACTACGAGCAGTACTTC. It encodes CASSGVGDYEQYF. Full variable domain (remainder filled in from reference TRBV2 and TRBJ2-7): EPEVTQTPSHQVTQMGQEVILRCVPISNHLYFYWYRQILGQKVEFLVSFYNNEISEKSEIFDDQFSVERPDGSNFTLKIRSTKLEDSAMYFCASSGVGDYEQYFGPGTRLTVT.

This chain uses TRBV6-5 with TRBJ2-1, with 11 bases lining up with TRBD2. This CDR3 spans 15 amino acids. V lost 2 bases and J lost 9; bases outside the gene matches: 6. Germline-derived CDR1 and CDR2 are MNHEY and SVGAGI. CDR3: CASSYRGSGRGEQFF. DNA of the CDR3: TGTGCCAGCAGTTACCGGGGTAGCGGGAGGGGTGAGCAGTTCTTC.

J is TRBJ2-2 and V is TRBV5-1; 7 bases are a match to TRBD1. CDR3 length: 14 residues. Germline V gives CDR1 SGHRS, CDR2 YFSETQ. The ends lost 6 bases at V and 1 base at J; junction bases unmatched: 3. CDR3 bases: TGCGCCAGCACCCGGACAGGGAACACCGGGGAGCTGTTTTTT. As protein: CASTRTGNTGELFF.

The V call is TRBV7-9, the J call TRBJ2-5; a possible D gene is TRBD1 (5 bases). This CDR3 has 14 residues. V was pared by 5 bases and J by 1 base, with 11 bases between. Per germline, CDR1 SEHNR and CDR2 FQNEAQ (reference sequence). The CDR3 protein is CASSVRGFQETQYF. In nucleotides, the CDR3 is TGTGCCAGCAGCGTAAGGGGCTTCCAAGAGACCCAGTACTTC.

This chain uses TRBV30 with TRBJ1-4, with D possibly being TRBD1 (6 bases). V was clipped by 5 bases and J by 3 bases, with 16 bases between them. The V gene's germline CDR1 is GTSNPN and CDR2 SVGIG (reference sequence). The CDR3 covers 15 residues. The CDR3 bases are TGTGCCTGGGTGCCACAGGGATCAGCTAATGAAAAACTGTTTTTT. It translates to CAWVPQGSANEKLFF.

The chain couples TRBV27 to TRBJ1-5; D perhaps matches TRBD1 (5 bases). Between the trimmed V and J ends, which lost 3 bases and 3 bases, there was a span of 12 bases. This CDR3 is built from 15 residues. Germline loops: CDR1 MNHEY, CDR2 SMNVEV (reference sequence). CDR3 sequence: CASSFSRVDNQPQHF. The CDR3 DNA is TGTGCCAGCAGTTTCTCCAGGGTCGACAATCAGCCCCAGCATTTT.

This rearrangement joins TRBV3-1 (or the pseudogene TRBV3-2) to TRBJ2-2; maybe TRBD1 (6 bases). CDR1 is LGHDT, CDR2 YNNKEL, per germline (reference sequence). The CDR3 contains 15 residues. Trimming removed 0 bases from V and 2 bases from J, with 7 bases in between. DNA of the CDR3: TGTGCCAGCAGCCAAGAGGACAGCAACACCGGGGAGCTGTTTTTT. This encodes CASSQEDSNTGELFF.

V and J are TRBV5-4 and TRBJ1-2, with D perhaps matching TRBD1 (5 bases). The V end was cut by 4 bases, the J end by 4 bases, with 20 bases between. CDR3 size: 16 residues. CDR1 and CDR2 (germline): SGHNT, YYREEE (reference sequence). The CDR3 reads CASSLPNSRASYGYTF. For the CDR3, the DNA is TGTGCCAGCAGCCTCCCGAATTCCAGGGCTTCCTATGGCTACACCTTC.

This chain uses TRBV7-6 with TRBJ2-5; TRBD2 is a possible D gene (6 bases). The CDR3 consists of 13 residues. Germline loops: CDR1 SGHVS, CDR2 FNYEAQ. Trimming cost V 5 bases and J 9 bases, with 16 bases left between them. The CDR3 is CASSKGPSGAQYF. CDR3 DNA sequence: TGTGCCAGCAGCAAGGGACCGTCGGGGGCCCAGTACTTC.

This clone was observed a single time. V usage is TRBV6-1 and J usage is TRBJ2-3, with TRBD1 matching 7 bases. The CDR3 is made up of 16 amino acids. Germline V gene lookup returns CDR1 MNHNS and CDR2 SASEGT. The J segment lost 0 bases and the V segment lost 4 bases, leaving 7 bases of the junction unmatched. In nucleotides, the CDR3 is TGTGCCAGCAGTGTCAGGGGGATCATTAGCACAGATACGCAGTATTTT. The encoded protein is CASSVRGIISTDTQYF.

The V and J genes are TRBV11-2 and TRBJ1-1; the D gene is possibly TRBD1 (6 bases). Looked up from germline, CDR1 is SGHAT and CDR2 is FQNNGV. V lost 10 bases and J lost 5, with 23 bases in between. The CDR3 sequence is 15 residues long. The CDR3 nucleotides are TGTGCCACGCAACTCCCCGGACTCCAGGGGACTGAAGCTTTCTTT. Translating it yields CATQLPGLQGTEAFF.

The chain employs TRBV11-2 and TRBJ2-2, with 8 nucleotides matching TRBD2. Trimming at V came to 5 bases and at J to 5 bases, leaving 13 bases not matched to a gene. The CDR3 is 17 amino acids. The germline CDR1 and CDR2 sequences are SGHAT and FQNNGV. The CDR3 loop is CASSPGDIRGGTGELFF. The CDR3 nucleotides are TGTGCCAGCAGCCCAGGGGATATTCGGGGGGGTACCGGGGAGCTGTTTTTT. Together with reference TRBV11-2 and TRBJ2-2, the CDR3 gives the full variable domain: EAGVAQSPRYKIIEKRQSVAFWCNPISGHATLYWYQQILGQGPKLLIQFQNNGVVDDSQLPKDRFSAERLKGVDSTLKIQPAKLEDSAVYLCASSPGDIRGGTGELFFGEGSRLTVL.

V and J are TRBV9 and TRBJ2-1, with 9 nucleotides matching TRBD2. CDR1 and CDR2 (germline): SGDLS, YYNGEE. The V gene end was trimmed by 0 bases and the J gene end by 9 bases; junction bases not matched to a gene: 7. This CDR3 contains 15 residues. The CDR3 region is CASSVVGREGAEQFF. CDR3 nucleotides: TGTGCCAGCAGCGTAGTGGGGCGGGAGGGGGCTGAGCAGTTCTTC.

This chain links TRBV19 with TRBJ1-1, with D unclear. CDR1 LNHDA and CDR2 SQIVND come from the germline V gene (reference sequence). V dropped 3 bases and J dropped 7 bases, with 12 bases sitting between them. The CDR3 spans 13 residues. CDR3 bases: TGTGCCAGTAGTATGTCGTGGAGGGTTGAAGCTTTCTTT. It yields the protein CASSMSWRVEAFF.

The rearrangement uses TRBV7-8 and TRBJ2-7; D gene ambiguous. This CDR3 is built from 18 residues. The germline V gene has CDR1 SGHVS and CDR2 FQNEAQ. V lost 0 bases, J lost 2 bases, and 20 bases lay in between. CDR3: CASSLATAGWAETYEQYF. The DNA for the CDR3 is TGTGCCAGCAGCTTAGCGACGGCTGGTTGGGCAGAGACCTACGAGCAGTACTTC.

The V gene is TRBV7-6, the J gene TRBJ2-1, with 9 bases that match TRBD2. The CDR3 spans 15 residues. V gave up 1 base and J gave up 6 bases; unmatched junction bases: 4. The germline V gene encodes CDR1 SGHVS and CDR2 FNYEAQ. CDR3 sequence (DNA): TGTGCCAGCAGCTTAGTCGCGGGGGGGCCCAATGAGCAGTTCTTC. This sequence encodes CASSLVAGGPNEQFF.

The V and J genes are TRBV9 and TRBJ2-6, with no clear D. CDR1 and CDR2 (germline): SGDLS, YYNGEE. The CDR3 loop spans 15 amino acids. Trimming stripped 2 bases from V and 1 base from J, with 7 bases between. Here the CDR3 reads CASSVSQSGANVLTF. The CDR3 coding sequence is TGTGCCAGCAGCGTGAGTCAATCTGGGGCCAACGTCCTGACTTTC.